This entry lists 9 T cell receptor beta chains sequenced from one sample in a study of shared clonotypes between healthy human individuals. Sequenced by immunoSEQ multiplex PCR; TCRdb stores in-frame clones only, minus some. The sample has about 380,000 clones, 95% to 97% seen once. Sample: memory CD8+ T cells sorted from blood. The subset was: CD45RO+ cells pooled with CCR7-negative TemRA cells. The receptors were sampled from a man in his thirties or forties in good health.

The gene calls are TRBV25-1 and TRBJ2-5, with D possibly TRBD1 on 7 matching bases. CDR1 MGHDK and CDR2 SYGVNS come from the germline V gene. With 3 bases removed from V and 2 bases from J, the gap between germline ends came to 13 bases. The CDR3 extends over 15 amino acids. CDR3 nucleotide sequence: TGTGCCAGCAGTGAGCCCAGGGGGAGGCAAGAGACCCAGTACTTC. Translating it yields CASSEPRGRQETQYF.

This chain joins TRBV2 and TRBJ1-4; 9 bases match TRBD1. In germline, CDR1 is SNHLY, CDR2 FYNNEI. The CDR3 consists of 14 residues. Trimming cost V 6 bases and J 3 bases; bases outside gene matches: 2. The CDR3 DNA reads TGTGCCAGCAGGGACAGGGGTGCTAATGAAAAACTGTTTTTT. Its translation: CASRDRGANEKLFF.

In its sample, this clone was seen once. The V and J genes are TRBV21-1 and TRBJ2-3; the table names TRBD1, a call not compared with the DNA. TRBV21-1 counts as a pseudogene. CDR3 length: 16 amino acids. For the CDR3, the DNA is TGTGCCAGCAGCAAAGTCTCCACAGGGGACACAGATACGCAGTATTTT. It is translated as CASSKVSTGDTDTQYF.

V usage is TRBV7-9 and J usage is TRBJ2-1, with D maybe TRBD2 (6 bases). Germline CDR1 and CDR2: SEHNR and FQNEAQ (reference sequence). Trimming removed 2 bases from V and 5 bases from J, with 13 bases in between. The CDR3 runs 15 residues. CDR3 DNA sequence: TGTGCCAGCAGCTTATATGGAGGGAGCCACAATGAGCAGTTCTTC. Translation gives CASSLYGGSHNEQFF.

This clone occurred a few times. Other nucleotide sequences in the sample specify the same CDR3. The rearrangement links TRBV28 to TRBJ1-5; D not resolved. This CDR3 contains 11 residues. The V end was cut by 2 bases, the J end by 6 bases, with 2 bases between. The germline V gene encodes CDR1 MDHEN and CDR2 SYDVKM. This CDR3 is CASSLGQPQHF. The CDR3 DNA reads as TGTGCCAGCAGTTTAGGTCAGCCCCAGCATTTT.

This rearrangement joins TRBV5-1 to TRBJ2-7; 10 bases line up with TRBD2. The CDR3 extends over 16 amino acids. Germline V gene data show CDR1 as SGHRS and CDR2 as YFSETQ. J gave up 0 bases and V 4 bases, and 7 bases lay outside the gene matches. The CDR3 DNA reads TGCGCCAGCAGCGGAAATAGCGGGAGGCCCTCCTACGAGCAGTACTTC. It translates to CASSGNSGRPSYEQYF. The full variable domain, rest sourced from reference TRBV5-1 and TRBJ2-7, is KAGVTQTPRYLIKTRGQQVTLSCSPISGHRSVSWYQQTPGQGLQFLFEYFSETQRNKGNFPGRFSGRQFSNSRSEMNVSTLELGDSALYLCASSGNSGRPSYEQYFGPGTRLTVT.

J is TRBJ1-5 and V is TRBV28, with 7 nucleotides matching TRBD1. The CDR3 is 15 amino acids. J gave up 3 bases and V 6 bases, and 8 bases lay outside the gene matches. Looked up from germline, CDR1 is MDHEN and CDR2 is SYDVKM. CDR3 bases: TGTGCCAGCAGCCGAGGGGGCCCTTTCAATCAGCCCCAGCATTTT. This sequence encodes CASSRGGPFNQPQHF.

This chain links TRBV10-3 with TRBJ1-2; TRBD1 might be the D (5 bases). V was pared by 2 bases and J by 8 bases, with 12 bases between. This CDR3 has 13 amino acids. Germline CDR1 and CDR2: ENHRY and SYGVKD. The CDR3 DNA follows: TGTGCCATCAGTGAGGGGGACCTCTTCGGCTACACCTTC. Encoded protein: CAISEGDLFGYTF.

This chain joins TRBV5-1 and TRBJ2-2; no definite D call. This CDR3 is 13 amino acids long. Germline loops: CDR1 SGHRS, CDR2 YFSETQ. The V and J ends lost 5 bases and 0 bases respectively, with 5 bases between them. The CDR3 reads CASRPANTGELFF. The CDR3 region has the DNA TGCGCCAGCAGACCGGCGAACACCGGGGAGCTGTTTTTT. The variable domain in full, with the rest retrieved from reference TRBV5-1 and TRBJ2-2, is KAGVTQTPRYLIKTRGQQVTLSCSPISGHRSVSWYQQTPGQGLQFLFEYFSETQRNKGNFPGRFSGRQFSNSRSEMNVSTLELGDSALYLCASRPANTGELFFGEGSRLTVL.